Listed below are T cell receptor beta chains from one sample, sequenced in a study of T cell repertoires in cytomegalovirus infection. TCRdb recomputed calls from the reads with MiXCR, one row per CDR3 protein. The repertoire holds 250,000 to 300,000 distinct CDR3 sequences, with approximately 10% as singletons. Material for sequencing was PBMCs. These receptors were obtained from a human donor in good health (CMV status not recorded). Some clones in this sample may be carry-over from other donors' samples. The CDR3 runs from the conserved cysteine through the conserved F or W. A D gene is named only where the DNA matches it firmly. Clone size is shown for a subset of rows, as once, few, many or a class of expanded clone.

D gene	V gene	clone size	J gene	CDR3 DNA	CDR3 protein
NA	TRBV7-2	many	TRBJ1-5	TGTGCCAGCAGCTTAGGACCGCCCGAACGGCCCCAGCATTTT	CASSLGPPERPQHF
NA	TRBV6-6	NA	TRBJ2-3	TGTGCCAGCACTAAACCAGCAGGTCCTTCAGTTGATACGCAGTATTTT	CASTKPAGPSVDTQYF
NA	TRBV6-2/TRBV6-3	NA	TRBJ1-1	TGTACCAGCAGTTATCAGGGGACCGGAAACACTGAAGCTTTCTTT	CTSSYQGTGNTEAFF
NA	TRBV28	many	TRBJ1-3	TGTGCCAGCAGTTTCTCCGACGGGAGCTCTGGAAACACCATATATTTT	CASSFSDGSSGNTIYF
NA	TRBV7-2	few	TRBJ2-1	TGTGCCAGCAGCTTAGTACTACGGGAGCAGTTCTTC	CASSLVLREQFF
NA	TRBV7-6	many	TRBJ2-2	TGTGCCAGCAGCTTAATGTGGGAGACCGGGGAGCTGTTTTTT	CASSLMWETGELFF
NA	TRBV5-4	many	TRBJ2-5	TGTGCCAGCAGCCCCGGGGCCAGGGAAGAGACCCAGTACTTC	CASSPGAREETQYF
NA	TRBV11-2	many	TRBJ1-1	TGTGCCAGCAGCTTCGGAAAGGGAGCGAACACTGAAGCTTTCTTT	CASSFGKGANTEAFF
NA	TRBV20-1	NA	TRBJ2-4	TGCAGTGCTAGGGGAGAGGGGACTCTAGCCAAAAACATTCAGTACTTC	CSARGEGTLAKNIQYF
NA	TRBV7-2	many	TRBJ1-5	TGTGCCAGCAGCTTATCGGGAGGCAATCAGCCCCAGCATTTT	CASSLSGGNQPQHF
TRBD1	TRBV19	NA	TRBJ1-5	TGTGCCAGTACCCACACAGGGGGCGGCAATCAGCCCCAGCATTTT	CASTHTGGGNQPQHF
TRBD1	TRBV28	many	TRBJ2-3	TGTGCCAGCAGTTCTGGGACAGGCTTCACAGATACGCAGTATTTT	CASSSGTGFTDTQYF
TRBD1	TRBV20-1	many	TRBJ2-7	TGCAGTGCTAGAGAATCGCATTCGACAGGGACCTACGAGCAGTACTTC	CSARESHSTGTYEQYF
NA	TRBV20-1	many	TRBJ2-3	TGCAGTGCCCTGCGTCCAGGGGGCACAGATACGCAGTATTTT	CSALRPGGTDTQYF
TRBD1	TRBV7-6	many	TRBJ1-2	TGTGCCAGCAGCCCCACACAGGGGGCGCATGGCTACACCTTC	CASSPTQGAHGYTF
NA	TRBV12-3/TRBV12-4	many	TRBJ2-2	TGTGCCAGCCTCAAGGCCAGACAGGACACCGGGGAGCTGTTTTTT	CASLKARQDTGELFF
NA	TRBV6-2/TRBV6-3	few	TRBJ2-1	TGTGCCAGCAGACCAGACAGGCGGAATGAGCAGTTCTTC	CASRPDRRNEQFF
TRBD1	TRBV7-2	many	TRBJ2-5	TGTGCCAGCAGCTTAGCCCGACAGGGGCAGACCCAGTACTTC	CASSLARQGQTQYF
NA	TRBV7-8	many	TRBJ1-1	TGTGCCAGCAGCTTAGCGCTTGGGGTGGGGACTGAAGCTTTCTTT	CASSLALGVGTEAFF
NA	TRBV5-6	few	TRBJ2-2	TGTGCCAGCAGCCCTGGACTTGCCGCGAACACCGGGGAGCTGTTTTTT	CASSPGLAANTGELFF
NA	TRBV30	few	TRBJ1-3	TGTGCCTGGAGTGGAATCTCTGGAAACACCATATATTTT	CAWSGISGNTIYF
NA	TRBV7-2	many	TRBJ1-2	TGTGCCAGCACCACTATTGCAGGGAACTATGGCTACACCTTC	CASTTIAGNYGYTF
TRBD2	TRBV7-2	many	TRBJ2-7	TGTGCCAGCAGCCAAAGCACTAGCGTTTCCTACGAGCAGTACTTC	CASSQSTSVSYEQYF
TRBD1	TRBV28	few	TRBJ2-7	TGTGCCAGCAGCTCGACGACAGGGGGTAGGAACGAGCAGTACTTC	CASSSTTGGRNEQYF
TRBD2	TRBV28	many	TRBJ2-1	TGTGCCAGCAGTTTGAGCGGGAACCGCAATGAGCAGTTCTTC	CASSLSGNRNEQFF
NA	TRBV7-8	many	TRBJ1-4	TGTGCCAGCAGCTTATGGCAGACTAATGAAAAACTGTTTTTT	CASSLWQTNEKLFF
TRBD2	TRBV10-3	NA	TRBJ2-7	TGTGCCATCAGTGAGGGCGGGGGGAGGTACGAGCAGTACTTC	CAISEGGGRYEQYF
NA	TRBV7-2	many	TRBJ2-7	TGTGCCAGCAGCCCTCGGGGAAAACAAGGGGGTAGCGAGCAGTACTTC	CASSPRGKQGGSEQYF
NA	TRBV19	few	TRBJ1-2	TGTGCCAGTACAACGGACCCGGGCGGCTACACCTTC	CASTTDPGGYTF
NA	TRBV7-2	many	TRBJ2-5	TGTGCCAGCAGCTTAATAGGGTCCGGGATCCAAGAGACCCAGTACTTC	CASSLIGSGIQETQYF
NA	TRBV6-2/TRBV6-3	many	TRBJ2-3	TGTGCCAGCAGTTCACCCCAGGTCCGCTCCACAGATACGCAGTATTTT	CASSSPQVRSTDTQYF
NA	TRBV27	NA	TRBJ1-5	TGTGCCAGCAGTTTAAAGGCACTTAGCAATCAGCCCCAGCATTTT	CASSLKALSNQPQHF
NA	TRBV11-2	many	TRBJ1-2	TGTGCCAGCAGCTCCGCGACTGGGGGGGCCTATGGCTACACCTTC	CASSSATGGAYGYTF
NA	TRBV7-2	many	TRBJ1-6	TGTGCCAGCAGCTTAGGCTCACAAACCTATAATTCACCCCTCCACTTT	CASSLGSQTYNSPLHF
TRBD1	TRBV29-1	few	TRBJ2-1	TGCAGCGTTGGTGACAGGGTGGTCAATGAGCAGTTCTTC	CSVGDRVVNEQFF
NA	TRBV7-2	many	TRBJ2-3	NA	CASSFGPGGIDTQYF
TRBD1	TRBV5-1	NA	TRBJ1-2	TGCGCCAGCAGCTTGAACAGACAGGGGGTAGAGGGCTACACCTTC	CASSLNRQGVEGYTF
NA	TRBV7-2	many	TRBJ1-3	TGTGCCAGCAGCTTCCAGGGGCCGACGACCCGCTCTGGAAACACCATATATTTT	CASSFQGPTTRSGNTIYF
TRBD1	TRBV2	many	TRBJ1-6	TGTGCCAGCAGGCCGGGACAGGGAATCCTCGCCCGATATAATTCACCCCTCCACTTT	CASRPGQGILARYNSPLHF
NA	TRBV7-2	many	TRBJ1-3	TGTGCCAGCAGCTTAGATGGAGCCTCTGGAAACACCATATATTTT	CASSLDGASGNTIYF
TRBD1	TRBV7-2	many	TRBJ1-6	TGTGCCAGCAGCCTCGGGACAGGGGGCAATAATTCACCCCTCCACTTT	CASSLGTGGNNSPLHF
NA	TRBV2	NA	TRBJ2-1	TGTGCCAGCACCGAAGGGAGGACCGAGCAGTTCTTC	CASTEGRTEQFF
NA	TRBV2	NA	TRBJ2-7	TGTGCCGGGGGCCCAGTATCCCTCAAAGTTTACGAGCAGTACTTC	CAGGPVSLKVYEQYF
TRBD1	TRBV18	many	TRBJ1-5	TGTGCCAGCTCACCCATGACAGGGTCGGATCAGCCCCAGCATTTT	CASSPMTGSDQPQHF
NA	TRBV7-3	NA	TRBJ1-1	TGTGCCAGCAGCTTTCCCAAAGCACGCGGCACTGAAGCTTTCTTT	CASSFPKARGTEAFF
NA	TRBV6-1	NA	TRBJ1-2	TGTGCCAGCAGGGGGGGGGGACGAAACTATGGCTACACCTTC	CASRGGGRNYGYTF
NA	TRBV7-9	many	TRBJ1-4	TGTGCCAGCAGCTCTCGAAAGGGAATGGGTTATTTGGTGAATGAAAAACTGTTTTTT	CASSSRKGMGYLVNEKLFF
NA	TRBV7-9	many	TRBJ2-3	TGTGCCAGCAGCTCACCGGGACCCAGCAAGACGCAGTATTTT	CASSSPGPSKTQYF
NA	TRBV7-8	medium-sized	TRBJ1-4	TGTGCCAGCAGCTTACGGTTCCCAGCAACTAATGAAAAACTGTTTTTT	CASSLRFPATNEKLFF
NA	TRBV7-2	many	TRBJ1-4	TGTGCCAGCAGCGTCCGTCGGGGAAAACTGTTTTTT	CASSVRRGKLFF
NA	TRBV7-3	many	TRBJ1-2	TGTGCCAGCTCCCCCGACAGTTCGGTTGGCTACACCTTC	CASSPDSSVGYTF
TRBD1	TRBV28	many	TRBJ1-6	TGTGCCAGCAGTCTAGCCGACAGGGATCTATATAATTCACCCCTCCACTTT	CASSLADRDLYNSPLHF
TRBD1	TRBV12-3/TRBV12-4	NA	TRBJ1-1	TGTGCCAGCACCCGACAGGGTGGAAACACTGAAGCTTTCTTT	CASTRQGGNTEAFF